What follows is one TCR beta chain and its context. Participants had their cohort set by participant-reported clinical history. Recovered status applied to Cohort 3 donors who had two consecutive negative PCRs. It also applied to those with clearance or with symptom resolution. Data came from immunoSEQ multiplex PCR; TCRdb stores just in-frame clones and leaves some out. This sample has some 390,000 clones, with 75% to 90% found just once. The CDR3 contains 14 residues. CDR1 is SGHRS, CDR2 YFSETQ, per germline. V dropped 4 bases and J dropped 5; count of bases not matched to a gene: 8. This sample is drawn from a study of blood T cell repertoires in COVID-19. Study-level background: PBMCs, B-cell-depleted T cells, or T cells were the source of the cDNA or gDNA that made up the material.

The receptor's source is a man aged 25-45 years who had recovered from COVID-19. V usage is TRBV5-1 and J usage is TRBJ2-5, with TRBD2 identical over 7 bases. Sequencing input: PBMCs or T cells enriched from blood (not recorded which). The CDR3 DNA follows: TGCGCCAGCAGCCCTAGCGGAATCTTGGAGACCCAGTACTTC. It specifies CASSPSGILETQYF.